This T cell receptor (beta chain) appears in the sequencing data of a study of T-cell reconstitution after alpha-beta-depleted transplantation in children. The TCRbeta library was prepared with unique molecular identifiers. Each CDR3 protein gets one entry after TCRdb re-called the PCR reads with MiXCR. Of a few hundred thousand distinct CDR3 sequences in the sample, 11% were seen once. This clonotype has a count of ten or more. CDR3 length: 15 residues. J lost 3 bases, V lost 0 bases, and 6 bases had no gene match. Germline values: CDR1 SGHDT, CDR2 YYEEEE. The gene calls are TRBV5-6 and TRBJ2-7, with TRBD1 identical over 7 bases. Sequences were derived from PBMCs from the stem cell graft donor, sampled from the stem cell graft. The clonotype comes from a human donor who donated a stem cell graft to a child with acute myeloid leukemia. The CDR3 is CASSLVAGGYYEQYF. In DNA form, the CDR3 reads TGTGCCAGCAGCTTGGTGGCAGGGGGATACTACGAGCAGTACTTC.